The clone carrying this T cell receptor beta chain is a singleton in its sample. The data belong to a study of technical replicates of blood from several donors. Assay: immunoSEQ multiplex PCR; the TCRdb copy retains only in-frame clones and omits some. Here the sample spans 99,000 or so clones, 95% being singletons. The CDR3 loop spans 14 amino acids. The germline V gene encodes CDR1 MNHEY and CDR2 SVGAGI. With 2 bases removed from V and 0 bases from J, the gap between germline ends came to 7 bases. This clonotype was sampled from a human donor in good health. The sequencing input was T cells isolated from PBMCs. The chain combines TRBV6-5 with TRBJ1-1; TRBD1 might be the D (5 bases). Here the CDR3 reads CASSYAGMNTEAFF. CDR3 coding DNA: TGTGCCAGCAGTTACGCAGGGATGAACACTGAAGCTTTCTTT.